The 9 T cell receptor beta chains below were found in one sample sequenced in a study of blood T cell repertoires in COVID-19 (dated by TCRdb to 2020 to 2021). The library came from the immunoSEQ multiplex PCR assay. Sourced from immuneACCESS, this table was stored by TCRdb with only in-frame sequences that have V and J called. A share of the clones is absent; for the studies checked, an unresolved V gene accounts for under half, and the remainder has no known explanation. Counted in this sample were about 310,000 clones; roughly 90% of them appeared once. The ten top clones hold roughly 1% of the sample. Sequencing was carried out using peripheral blood. The receptors shown here come from a woman aged 40 to 50 with COVID-19, enrolled during active disease.

This clone was counted a single time. The rearrangement links TRBV19 to TRBJ2-1; D perhaps matches TRBD2 (6 bases). Germline V gene data show CDR1 as LNHDA and CDR2 as SQIVND (reference sequence). Trimming removed 1 base at V and 7 bases at J, with 17 bases between. The CDR3 loop spans 16 amino acids. As DNA, the CDR3 is TGTGCCAGTAGTATAGGGGGCGGGATAGGGCTAAATGAGCAGTTCTTC. Translated, it gives CASSIGGGIGLNEQFF.

This sequence joins TRBV3-1 (or the pseudogene TRBV3-2) and TRBJ2-5; TRBD1 matches at 7 bases. J was trimmed by 4 bases and V by 3 bases; bases with no gene match: 8. Germline V gene lookup returns CDR1 LGHDT and CDR2 YNNKEL (reference sequence). The CDR3 has 15 amino acids. Here the CDR3 DNA reads TGTGCCAGCAGCCACTTTCAGGGGGAGCGAGAGACCCAGTACTTC. Translating gives CASSHFQGERETQYF.

The CDR3 loop is CASTSNLLGEGHYEQYF. CDR3 nucleotides: TGTGCCAGCACCTCCAACCTCTTGGGGGAGGGCCACTACGAGCAGTACTTC. The chain joins TRBV28 to TRBJ2-7, with 7 bases aligning to TRBD2. CDR3 length equals 17 residues. The ends lost 7 bases at V and 3 bases at J; junction bases unmatched: 18. Germline CDR1 reads MDHEN; CDR2 reads SYDVKM.

The rearrangement joins TRBV15 to TRBJ1-1; 7 nucleotides line up with TRBD1. Germline V gives CDR1 LNHNV, CDR2 YYDKDF (reference sequence). J was trimmed by 0 bases and V by 6 bases; bases with no gene match: 7. The CDR3 sequence is 15 residues long. DNA of the CDR3: TGTGCCACCAGTCCAGAGACAGGGTTGAACACTGAAGCTTTCTTT. Amino acids: CATSPETGLNTEAFF. Combining the CDR3 with reference TRBV15 and TRBJ1-1 gives the whole variable domain DAMVIQNPRYQVTQFGKPVTLSCSQTLNHNVMYWYQQKSSQAPKLLFHYYDKDFNNEADTPDNFQSRRPNTSFCFLDIRSPGLGDTAMYLCATSPETGLNTEAFFGQGTRLTVV.

The rearrangement joins TRBV7-2 to TRBJ2-7, with TRBD1 matching 9 bases. The junction had 7 bases not matched to a gene; V was cut back by 4 bases and J by 6 bases. CDR3 length: 14 amino acids. Germline-derived CDR1 and CDR2 are SGHTA and FQGNSA. CDR3 loop: CASSSLQGAGEQYF. The CDR3 DNA follows: TGTGCCAGCAGCTCCTTACAGGGGGCGGGCGAGCAGTACTTC.

The chain has TRBV5-4 and TRBJ1-1; the D gene is possibly TRBD1 (6 bases). Deletions cut 2 bases from V and 0 bases from J, with 11 bases between. This CDR3 has 15 residues. Germline loops: CDR1 SGHNT, CDR2 YYREEE (reference sequence). CDR3 region: CASSFTGTMNTEAFF. The CDR3 region has the DNA TGTGCCAGCAGCTTCACAGGGACCATGAACACTGAAGCTTTCTTT.

This sequence joins TRBV5-6 and TRBJ2-7; possibly TRBD2 for D (6 bases). V lost 0 bases and J 3 bases, leaving 13 bases between the germline ends. CDR1 SGHDT and CDR2 YYEEEE come from the germline V gene. The CDR3 is made up of 15 amino acids. CDR3: CASSLVGTSYYEQYF. CDR3 sequence (DNA): TGTGCCAGCAGCTTGGTCGGGACTTCATACTACGAGCAGTACTTC.

This rearrangement joins TRBV2 to TRBJ1-6; possible D gene TRBD1, 5 bases. CDR1 is SNHLY, CDR2 FYNNEI, per germline. CDR3 length: 13 amino acids. V was shortened by 10 bases and J by 8 bases, with 15 bases between the two germline ends. CDR3 region: CATAGLPDSPLHF. CDR3 DNA sequence: TGTGCCACCGCAGGGCTTCCGGATTCACCCCTCCACTTT.

The V call is TRBV7-6, the J call TRBJ1-2, with a weak D call TRBD1 (5 bases). Trimming removed 2 bases from V and 8 bases from J, with 18 bases in between. This CDR3 is 15 amino acids long. Looked up from germline, CDR1 is SGHVS and CDR2 is FNYEAQ. The CDR3 sequence is CASSLQGGGLVGYTF. CDR3 nucleotides: TGTGCCAGCAGCTTACAGGGTGGAGGGCTGGTCGGCTACACCTTC.